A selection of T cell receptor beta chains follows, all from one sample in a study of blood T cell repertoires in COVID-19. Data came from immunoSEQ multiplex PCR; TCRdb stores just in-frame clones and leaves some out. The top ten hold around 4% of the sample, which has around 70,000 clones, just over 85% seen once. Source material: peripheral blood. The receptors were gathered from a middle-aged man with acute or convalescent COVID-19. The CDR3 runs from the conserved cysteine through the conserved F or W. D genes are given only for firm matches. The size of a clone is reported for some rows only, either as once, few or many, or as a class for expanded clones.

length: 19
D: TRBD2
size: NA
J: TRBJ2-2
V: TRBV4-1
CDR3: CASSQEVAGALGNTGELFF
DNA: TGCGCCAGCAGCCAAGAGGTAGCGGGAGCGCTCGGGAACACCGGGGAGCTGTTTTTT

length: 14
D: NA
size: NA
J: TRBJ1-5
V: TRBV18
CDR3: CASSTEPVGQPQHF
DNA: TGTGCCAGCTCAACGGAACCCGTCGGGCAGCCCCAGCATTTT

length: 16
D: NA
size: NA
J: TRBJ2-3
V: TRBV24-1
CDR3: CATSDFWTGRADTQYF
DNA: TGTGCCACCAGTGATTTCTGGACAGGGAGGGCAGATACGCAGTATTTT

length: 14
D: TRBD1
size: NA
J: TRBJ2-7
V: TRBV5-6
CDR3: CASSFGQGRYEQYF
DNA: TGTGCCAGCAGCTTTGGACAGGGTAGGTACGAGCAGTACTTC

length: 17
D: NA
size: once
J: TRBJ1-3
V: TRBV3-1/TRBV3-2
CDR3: CASSQGREDGSGNTIYF
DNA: TGTGCCAGCAGCCAAGGACGGGAGGACGGCTCTGGAAACACCATATATTTT

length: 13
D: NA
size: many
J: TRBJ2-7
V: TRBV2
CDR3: CASSKGLTVEQYF
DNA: TGTGCCAGCTCGAAGGGACTCACCGTCGAGCAGTACTTC

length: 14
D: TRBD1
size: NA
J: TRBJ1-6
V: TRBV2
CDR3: CASSEEGQGAPLHF
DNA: TGTGCCAGCAGTGAAGAGGGACAGGGCGCCCCCCTCCACTTT

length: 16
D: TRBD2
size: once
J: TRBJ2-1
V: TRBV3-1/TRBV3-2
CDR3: CASSPPGSGVYREQFF
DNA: TGTGCCAGCAGCCCCCCAGGGAGCGGGGTTTACAGGGAGCAGTTCTTC

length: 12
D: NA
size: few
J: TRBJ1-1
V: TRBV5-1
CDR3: CASTYGGTEAFF
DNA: TGCGCCAGCACATACGGGGGCACTGAAGCTTTCTTT

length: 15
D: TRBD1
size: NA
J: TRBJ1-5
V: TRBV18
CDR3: CASSPGTTGHQPQHF
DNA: TGTGCCAGCTCACCCGGCACGACAGGGCATCAGCCCCAGCATTTT

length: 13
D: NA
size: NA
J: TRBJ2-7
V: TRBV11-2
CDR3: CASSLTSSYEQYF
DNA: TGTGCCAGCAGCTTGACTAGCTCCTACGAGCAGTACTTC

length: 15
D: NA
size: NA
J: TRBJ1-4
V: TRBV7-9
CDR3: CASSPPGLLREKLFF
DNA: TGTGCCAGCAGCCCACCGGGGTTATTAAGGGAAAAACTGTTTTTT

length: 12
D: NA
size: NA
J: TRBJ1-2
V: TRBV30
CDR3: CAWKRGARGYTF
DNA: TGTGCCTGGAAACGGGGGGCGCGTGGCTACACCTTC

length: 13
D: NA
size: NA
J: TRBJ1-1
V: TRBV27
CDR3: CASSFEAYTEAFF
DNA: TGTGCCAGCAGTTTCGAGGCCTACACTGAAGCTTTCTTT

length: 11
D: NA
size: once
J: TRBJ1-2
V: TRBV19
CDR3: CASSLNYGYTF
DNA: TGTGCCAGTAGTTTAAACTATGGCTACACCTTC

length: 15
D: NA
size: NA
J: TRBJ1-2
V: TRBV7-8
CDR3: CASSTQPSSNYGYTF
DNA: TGTGCCAGCAGCACTCAGCCGAGTAGCAACTATGGCTACACCTTC

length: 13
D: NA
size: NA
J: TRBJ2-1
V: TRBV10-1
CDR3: CASSGSSYNEQFF
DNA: TGCGCCAGCAGTGGTAGCTCCTACAATGAGCAGTTCTTC